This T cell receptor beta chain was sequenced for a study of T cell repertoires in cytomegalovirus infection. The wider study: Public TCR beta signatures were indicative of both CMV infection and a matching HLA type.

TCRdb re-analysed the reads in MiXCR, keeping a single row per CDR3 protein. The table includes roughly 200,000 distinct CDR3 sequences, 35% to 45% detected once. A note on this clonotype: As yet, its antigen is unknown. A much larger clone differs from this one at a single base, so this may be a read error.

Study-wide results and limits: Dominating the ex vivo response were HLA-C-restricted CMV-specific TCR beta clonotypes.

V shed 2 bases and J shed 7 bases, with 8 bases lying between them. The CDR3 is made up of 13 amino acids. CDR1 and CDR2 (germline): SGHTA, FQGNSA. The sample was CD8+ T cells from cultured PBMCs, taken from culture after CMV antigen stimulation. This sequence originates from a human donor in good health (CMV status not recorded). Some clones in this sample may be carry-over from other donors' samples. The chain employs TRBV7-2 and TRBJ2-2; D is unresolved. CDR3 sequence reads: CASSLIDNGELFF. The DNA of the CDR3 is TGTGCCAGCAGCTTAATCGACAACGGGGAGCTGTTTTTT. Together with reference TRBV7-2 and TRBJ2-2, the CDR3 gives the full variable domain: GAGVSQSPSNKVTEKGKDVELRCDPISGHTALYWYRQSLGQGLEFLIYFQGNSAPDKSGLPSDRFSAERTGGSVSTLTIQRTQQEDSAVYLCASSLIDNGELFFGEGSRLTVL.